Here is one T cell receptor (beta chain) with its context. The antigen is not known. These data are taken from a study of shared clonotypes between healthy human individuals. Study results and caveats: The authors expected sequencing depth to affect clonotype sharing among donors.

Sequenced by immunoSEQ multiplex PCR; TCRdb stores in-frame clones only, minus some. This sample has some 980,000 clones, with approximately 76% found just once. V was trimmed by 1 base and J by 10 bases, leaving 14 bases between them. Per germline, CDR1 GTSNPN and CDR2 SVGIG (reference sequence). The CDR3 runs to 13 residues. The V and J genes are TRBV30 and TRBJ2-1; TRBD2 is a possible D gene (5 bases). The receptor was isolated from a man between 18 and 35 years old in good health. The source material was memory CD4+ T cells sorted from blood. Described subset: CD45RA-negative fraction. The CDR3 region is CAWSGFEGREQFF. The CDR3 DNA reads TGTGCCTGGAGTGGATTTGAGGGCCGGGAGCAGTTCTTC.